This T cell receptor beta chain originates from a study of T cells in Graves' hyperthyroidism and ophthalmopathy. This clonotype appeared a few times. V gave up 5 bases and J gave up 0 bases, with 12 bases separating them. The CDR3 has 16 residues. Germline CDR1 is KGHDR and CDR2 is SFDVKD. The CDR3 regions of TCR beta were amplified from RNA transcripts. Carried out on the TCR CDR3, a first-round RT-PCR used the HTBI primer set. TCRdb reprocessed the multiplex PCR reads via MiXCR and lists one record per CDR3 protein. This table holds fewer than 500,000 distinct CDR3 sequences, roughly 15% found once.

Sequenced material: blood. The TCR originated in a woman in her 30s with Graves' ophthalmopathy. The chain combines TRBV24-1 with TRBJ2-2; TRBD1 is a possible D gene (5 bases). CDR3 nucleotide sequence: TGTGCCACCAGTGGTCCACAGGAAGCGAACACCGGGGAGCTGTTTTTT. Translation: CATSGPQEANTGELFF.